This entry lists 32 T cell receptor beta chains sequenced from one sample in a study of CD8+CD57+ T cells in acquired aplastic anemia. Those patients picked for sequencing had displayed CD8+CD57+ cell expansion on flow cytometry. The template used for profiling TCR beta VDJ and CDR3 was genomic DNA. MiXCR was run by TCRdb on the reads, yielding one entry per CDR3 protein. The sample holds about 160,000 distinct CDR3 sequences, around half seen once. The sequenced material came from sorted CD4+, CD8+, or CD8+CD57+ T cells (not recorded which) from PBMCs. The receptors were gathered from a human donor with aplastic anemia.

This clonotype was found many times. This chain joins TRBV3-1 and TRBJ2-1; 7 nucleotides align to TRBD2. The CDR3 totals 13 residues. The trim removed 2 bases at V and 7 bases at J, leaving 2 bases unmatched. Germline V lookup: CDR1 LGHDT, CDR2 YNNKEL (reference sequence). CDR3 in DNA: TGTGCCAGCAGCCAATCACTAGCGAATGAGCAGTTCTTC. Amino acid sequence: CASSQSLANEQFF.

This clonotype showed up many times. This chain joins TRBV24-1 and TRBJ2-3; TRBD1 might be the D (5 bases). Trimming took off 2 bases at V and 4 bases at J, with 9 bases between the two ends. CDR1 is KGHDR, CDR2 SFDVKD, per germline. The length of the CDR3 is 14 residues. The CDR3 coding sequence is TGTGCCACCAGTGATTCCAGGGTAGCAGATACGCAGTATTTT. Translating it yields CATSDSRVADTQYF.

This clonotype was recorded many times. The genes are TRBV6-5 and TRBJ1-2; TRBD1 is a possible D gene (5 bases). V shed 2 bases and J shed 6 bases, with 7 bases lying between them. CDR1 is MNHEY and CDR2 is SVGAGI in the germline V gene. CDR3 size: 12 residues. The CDR3 DNA follows: TGTGCCAGCAGTTACAGGGGTAATGGCTACACCTTC. It specifies CASSYRGNGYTF.

There are a few counts of this clonotype. V usage is TRBV30 and J usage is TRBJ1-5; D gene ambiguous. The V and J ends lost 0 bases and 0 bases respectively, with 6 bases between them. This CDR3 spans 14 amino acids. Germline assignment: CDR1 GTSNPN and CDR2 SVGIG (reference sequence). For the CDR3, the DNA is TGTGCCTGGAGTGTATCAGTTAGCAATCAGCCCCAGCATTTT. Amino acids: CAWSVSVSNQPQHF.

This clonotype was seen ten or more times. This chain links TRBV9 with TRBJ2-3, with D perhaps matching TRBD2 (6 bases). Per germline, CDR1 SGDLS and CDR2 YYNGEE. CDR3 length equals 15 residues. V lost 5 bases to trimming and J lost 7 bases, with 20 bases between them. CDR3 in DNA: TGTGCCAGCAGTACCGGAGGGGACCCACAATATACGCAGTATTTT. Protein: CASSTGGDPQYTQYF.

In its sample, this clonotype was seen a few times. The chain is built from TRBV4-2 and TRBJ1-1; the D is unclear. The CDR3 is 16 amino acids. V was clipped by 1 base and J by 4 bases, with 16 bases between them. CDR1 is LGHNA and CDR2 is YNFKEQ in the germline V gene. For the CDR3, the DNA is TGTGCCAGCAGCCAAGTTTCCCCGGTTGGTGGCACTGAAGCTTTCTTT. Its protein product is CASSQVSPVGGTEAFF.

This clonotype was counted many times. The rearrangement joins TRBV27 to TRBJ1-6; 7 bases align to TRBD1. With V trimmed by 6 bases and J by 3 bases, 8 bases remained unmatched. This CDR3 has 16 residues. The germline CDR1 and CDR2 sequences are MNHEY and SMNVEV (reference sequence). The CDR3 bases are TGTGCCAGCAGGACAAAGGGGACAGTCTATAATTCACCCCTCCACTTT. It translates to CASRTKGTVYNSPLHF.

The J gene is TRBJ1-1, the V gene TRBV20-1; maybe TRBD1 (6 bases). The CDR3 has 13 amino acids. Per germline, CDR1 DFQATT and CDR2 SNEGSKA (reference sequence). V was shortened by 3 bases and J by 3 bases, with 11 bases between the two germline ends. As DNA, the CDR3 is TGCAGTGCTAGCCGGACAGTCGACACTGAAGCTTTCTTT. It yields the protein CSASRTVDTEAFF.

In this sample, this clonotype turned up many times. The chain is built from TRBV7-2 and TRBJ2-1, with D hard to call. CDR3 length: 15 amino acids. V shed 2 bases and J shed 0 bases, with 8 bases lying between them. The germline V gene encodes CDR1 SGHTA and CDR2 FQGNSA. This chain's CDR3 is CASSLSLFSYNEQFF. The CDR3, as DNA: TGTGCCAGCAGCTTATCCCTCTTCTCCTACAATGAGCAGTTCTTC.

This clonotype has at least ten counts. The chain has TRBV30 and TRBJ2-1; 7 bases are shared with TRBD2. The CDR3 consists of 16 residues. Germline CDR1 GTSNPN, CDR2 SVGIG (reference sequence). V shed 3 bases and J 0 bases; nucleotides not matched to a gene: 8. The DNA for the CDR3 is TGTGCCTGGAGGCTGCCGAGGGACTACTCCTACAATGAGCAGTTCTTC. Translated: CAWRLPRDYSYNEQFF.

This clonotype appeared many times. The J gene is TRBJ1-1, the V gene TRBV3-1; D may be TRBD1 (6 bases). The CDR3 is 12 amino acids. Trimming pared 3 bases from V and 10 bases from J, leaving 12 bases between. The germline V gene has CDR1 LGHDT and CDR2 YNNKEL (reference sequence). In DNA form, the CDR3 reads TGTGCCAGCAGCCACACCCGACAGGTAGCTTTCTTT. Encoded protein: CASSHTRQVAFF.

This clonotype appeared a few times. V is TRBV7-2 and J is TRBJ1-6, with 7 bases that match TRBD1. Trimming cost V 5 bases and J 10 bases; bases outside gene matches: 5. The CDR3 is 13 residues long. Germline V lookup: CDR1 SGHTA, CDR2 FQGNSA. CDR3 region: CASSKRTGSPLHF. CDR3 nucleotides: TGTGCCAGCAGCAAGAGGACAGGCTCACCCCTCCACTTT.

The rearrangement joins TRBV20-1 to TRBJ1-2; D perhaps matches TRBD1 (6 bases). The V gene's germline CDR1 is DFQATT and CDR2 SNEGSKA (reference sequence). Trimming pared 1 base from V and 0 bases from J, leaving 18 bases between. There are 17 residues in the CDR3. The CDR3 nucleotides read TGCAGTGCTAGAGTGGGGGGGGCAGGGGAGCCTAACTATGGCTACACCTTC. The encoded protein is CSARVGGAGEPNYGYTF.

V is TRBV18 and J is TRBJ2-1, with TRBD2 as a possible D gene (6 bases). The CDR3 loop spans 17 amino acids. CDR1 and CDR2 (germline): KGHSH, LQKENI. V shed 3 bases and J shed 7 bases, with 22 bases lying between them. The CDR3 sequence: CASSPREVSPGSNEQFF. The DNA of the CDR3 is TGTGCCAGCTCACCGCGGGAAGTCAGTCCCGGTTCGAATGAGCAGTTCTTC.

This clonotype has ten or more counts. The CDR3 protein is CASTLDRETQYF. DNA of the CDR3: TGCGCCAGCACTCTAGACAGGGAGACCCAGTACTTC. This rearrangement joins TRBV5-1 to TRBJ2-5; possibly TRBD1 for D (6 bases). Germline CDR1 SGHRS, CDR2 YFSETQ. The V end lost 6 bases, the J end lost 5 bases, and 11 bases lay between the germline ends. The CDR3 runs 12 residues. The full variable domain, rest sourced from reference TRBV5-1 and TRBJ2-5, is KAGVTQTPRYLIKTRGQQVTLSCSPISGHRSVSWYQQTPGQGLQFLFEYFSETQRNKGNFPGRFSGRQFSNSRSEMNVSTLELGDSALYLCASTLDRETQYFGPGTRLLVL.

The sample holds many counts of this clonotype. CDR3 protein: CASSIDLKGRLSSGANVLTF. DNA for the CDR3: TGTGCCAGTAGTATAGATCTAAAAGGCAGATTAAGCTCTGGGGCCAACGTCCTGACTTTC. The chain employs TRBV19 and TRBJ2-6; D remains unclear. V lost 0 bases and J lost 0, with 18 bases in between. The CDR3 length is 20 residues. The germline V gene has CDR1 LNHDA and CDR2 SQIVND (reference sequence).

J is TRBJ2-1 and V is TRBV6-1; TRBD2 matches at 7 bases. The V and J ends lost 7 bases and 4 bases, in that order; junction bases with no gene match: 10. Germline V gene lookup returns CDR1 MNHNS and CDR2 SASEGT. The length of the CDR3 is 15 residues. In DNA, the CDR3 is TGTGCCAGCACCCGGGGGGTAGTCGTATACAATGAGCAGTTCTTC. Translating it yields CASTRGVVVYNEQFF.

The J gene is TRBJ2-3, the V gene TRBV2; D unresolved. Trimming cost V 6 bases and J 2 bases, with 12 bases left between them. The CDR3 extends over 14 amino acids. CDR1 is SNHLY and CDR2 is FYNNEI in the germline V gene. The chain's CDR3 is CASRYERYTDTQYF. CDR3 sequence (DNA): TGTGCCAGCAGGTACGAGCGCTACACAGATACGCAGTATTTT.

On this clonotype itself: Relative to the germline gene, one junction end is altered; a read error may explain this. The chain combines TRBV4-2 with TRBJ2-7; D perhaps matches TRBD2 (6 bases). The CDR3 is 17 amino acids. The germline V gene has CDR1 LGHNA and CDR2 YNFKEQ. The CDR3 protein is CASSQEASRDSTYDQYF. Here the CDR3 DNA reads TGTGCCAGCAGCCAAGAGGCATCCCGGGACTCCACCTACGATCAGTACTTC.

There are many counts of this clonotype. The chain joins TRBV2 to TRBJ1-5; maybe TRBD1 (5 bases). The germline V gene encodes CDR1 SNHLY and CDR2 FYNNEI. CDR3 length: 14 amino acids. V gave up 4 bases and J gave up 4 bases, with 11 bases separating them. The CDR3 DNA follows: TGTGCCAGCAGTGGGCCAGGGAGAAATCAGCCCCAGCATTTT. As protein: CASSGPGRNQPQHF.

In this sample, this clonotype turned up a few times. The chain is built from TRBV20-1 and TRBJ2-1; 8 bases line up with TRBD1. CDR3 length: 13 amino acids. Germline V gives CDR1 DFQATT, CDR2 SNEGSKA (reference sequence). J lost 4 bases, V lost 8 bases, and 7 bases had no gene match. The DNA of the CDR3 is TGCAGTCCTTGGGACAGGAATTACAATGAGCAGTTCTTC. Its protein is CSPWDRNYNEQFF.

The rearrangement uses TRBV7-2 and TRBJ1-4; a possible D gene is TRBD1 (5 bases). Deletions cut 4 bases from V and 6 bases from J, with 6 bases between. The CDR3 is 12 amino acids. Germline V gives CDR1 SGHTA, CDR2 FQGNSA. CDR3 nucleotide sequence: TGTGCCAGCAGCTCGACAGATGAAAAACTGTTTTTT. Protein sequence: CASSSTDEKLFF.

This rearrangement joins TRBV25-1 to TRBJ1-6, with D tentatively TRBD1 (6 bases). The CDR3 covers 15 residues. From germline, CDR1 is MGHDK and CDR2 SYGVNS. V lost 5 bases to trimming and J lost 3 bases, with 11 bases between them. The CDR3 region is CASSRTENYNSPLHF. CDR3 in DNA: TGTGCCAGCAGTAGGACAGAGAACTATAATTCACCCCTCCACTTT.

The chain has TRBV24-1 and TRBJ1-5; tentative D call: TRBD1 (5 bases). V gave up 7 bases and J gave up 2 bases, with 20 bases separating them. The length of the CDR3 is 17 residues. Germline V gene sequence: CDR1 KGHDR, CDR2 SFDVKD. The CDR3 spells CATSASWGPRGNQPQHF. CDR3 nucleotides: TGTGCCACCAGCGCCTCCTGGGGACCACGGGGCAATCAGCCCCAGCATTTT.

This clonotype was counted many times. V gene TRBV25-1 combines with J gene TRBJ1-1; D unclear. Deletions cut 6 bases from V and 0 bases from J, with 8 bases between. This CDR3 region has 13 residues. The germline V gene encodes CDR1 MGHDK and CDR2 SYGVNS. CDR3 sequence (DNA): TGTGCCAGCAGGGGCAGCTTGAACACTGAAGCTTTCTTT. As protein: CASRGSLNTEAFF. The whole variable domain, remainder taken from reference TRBV25-1 and TRBJ1-1, is EADIYQTPRYLVIGTGKKITLECSQTMGHDKMYWYQQDPGMELHLIHYSYGVNSTEKGDLSSESTVSRIRTEHFPLTLESARPSHTSQYLCASRGSLNTEAFFGQGTRLTVV.

Worth noting for this clonotype: This clone may be a read error of a much larger clone one base away. The genes are TRBV30 and TRBJ2-7; D may be TRBD1 (5 bases). CDR3 size: 13 residues. Germline V gene sequence: CDR1 GTSNPN, CDR2 SVGIG (reference sequence). The CDR3 loop reads CAWSVTDSCEQYF. The CDR3 coding sequence is TGTGCCTGGAGTGTGACAGACTCCTGCGAGCAGTACTTC.

The chain is built from TRBV15 and TRBJ2-5, with a tentative D call TRBD1 (6 bases). Per the germline V gene, CDR1 is LNHNV and CDR2 is YYDKDF (reference sequence). This CDR3 spans 14 amino acids. Trimming removed 0 bases at V and 2 bases at J, with 7 bases between. CDR3: CATSRDRGQETQYF. CDR3 nucleotide sequence: TGTGCCACCAGCAGAGACAGGGGACAAGAGACCCAGTACTTC.

This clonotype was observed a single time. The rearrangement uses TRBV29-1 and TRBJ2-5, with D tentatively TRBD2 (5 bases). Germline loops: CDR1 SQVTM, CDR2 ANQGSEA. The CDR3 sequence is 14 residues long. The ends were cut back, 7 bases at V and 5 bases at J, with 20 bases in the middle. The CDR3 DNA reads as TGCAGCGCGGAGGCTGGACTGGAAAGGGAGACCCAGTACTTC. Translating it yields CSAEAGLERETQYF.

The table lists this clonotype with many counts. V usage is TRBV5-1 and J usage is TRBJ1-5, with D maybe TRBD1 (5 bases). Germline loops: CDR1 SGHRS, CDR2 YFSETQ. Trimming took off 0 bases at V and 6 bases at J, with 16 bases between the two ends. CDR3 length equals 16 residues. CDR3 DNA sequence: TGCGCCAGCAGCTTGGAGCCGACGGGGGAGGGTCAGCCCCAGCATTTT. It encodes CASSLEPTGEGQPQHF.

The chain links TRBV25-1 to TRBJ1-3; no firm D call. Trimming took off 3 bases at V and 0 bases at J, with 6 bases between the two ends. Germline V CDR1 and CDR2: MGHDK, SYGVNS. The CDR3 totals 14 residues. The CDR3 DNA is TGTGCCAGCAGTGAGGAGCGCTCTGGAAACACCATATATTTT. It yields the protein CASSEERSGNTIYF.

This clonotype showed up many times. The chain carries TRBV19 and TRBJ2-3; perhaps TRBD1 as D (5 bases). V was clipped by 5 bases and J by 4 bases, with 7 bases between them. The CDR3 is made up of 12 amino acids. Germline assignment: CDR1 LNHDA and CDR2 SQIVND (reference sequence). The CDR3 sequence: CASSEGADTQYF. The DNA of the CDR3 is TGTGCCAGTAGTGAAGGGGCAGATACGCAGTATTTT.

This clonotype occurred a few times. A much larger clone sits a single nucleotide away, making a read error possible. The CDR3 loop is CAISTGQSAYEQYF. In DNA form, the CDR3 reads TGTGCCATCAGTACCGGACAGTCTGCCTACGAGCAGTACTTC. The chain has TRBV10-3 and TRBJ2-7; a possible D gene is TRBD1 (6 bases). The V end was cut by 5 bases, the J end by 2 bases, with 13 bases between. CDR1 ENHRY and CDR2 SYGVKD come from the germline V gene. This CDR3 has 14 amino acids.